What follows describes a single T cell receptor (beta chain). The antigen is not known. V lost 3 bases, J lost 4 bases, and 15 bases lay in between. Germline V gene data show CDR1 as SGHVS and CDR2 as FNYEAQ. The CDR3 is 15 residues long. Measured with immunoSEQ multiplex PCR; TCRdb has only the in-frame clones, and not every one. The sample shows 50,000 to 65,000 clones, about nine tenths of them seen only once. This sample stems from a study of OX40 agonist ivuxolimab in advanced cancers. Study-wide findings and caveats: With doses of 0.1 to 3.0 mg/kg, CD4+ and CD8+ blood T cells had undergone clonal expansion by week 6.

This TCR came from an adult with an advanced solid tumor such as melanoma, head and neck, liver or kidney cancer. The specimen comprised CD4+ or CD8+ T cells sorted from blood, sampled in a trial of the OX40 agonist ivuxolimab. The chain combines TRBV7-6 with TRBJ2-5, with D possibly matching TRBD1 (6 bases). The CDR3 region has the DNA TGTGCCAGCAGCTTCCGGGACACTGCCACAGAGACCCAGTACTTC. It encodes CASSFRDTATETQYF.